This T cell receptor beta chain was sequenced during a study of T cells expressing NK-cell markers. Reanalyzing the 5' RACE reads, TCRdb keeps one entry per CDR3 protein, without DNA. Recorded for this sample: approximately 550,000 distinct CDR3 sequences. Study-wide results and caveats: There were a handful of donors in whom these clonotypes also led the CD3+CD56-NKG2C+ fraction.

About this clonotype: Its antigen remains unknown.

CDR3 size: 16 residues. CDR1 LNHNV and CDR2 YYDKDF come from the germline V gene (reference sequence). The sequenced sample was blood T cells: a sorted CD56 or NKG2C T cell subset, CD4+ or CD8+ T cells, or bulk PBMC T cells (not recorded which). The sequence was obtained from a man aged 18 to 30 in good health. V is TRBV15 and J is TRBJ2-1; TCRdb proposes TRBD2, but this gene call is untestable without DNA. This CDR3 is CATSHRLVGLMDEQFF.